The present entry profiles one T cell receptor (beta chain) with its context. Its specific antigen is unknown. No clone much larger than this one lies a single base away; base qualities are absent. This entry is derived from a study of type 1 and type 2 diabetes patients (dated by TCRdb to between 2015 and 2016). In the study overall: Eight or nine type 1 diabetes patients, a few type 2 diabetes patients and 6 or 7 nondiabetic controls, all recruited in China, made up the cohort. Across the study, CD4+ and CD8+ T cells were positively selected from PBMCs by means of CD4 or CD8 MicroBeads on MACS columns. Altogether, 15 million to 20 million paired-end reads were produced across the whole study. The study used high-throughput sequencing to profile TCRbeta repertoires and compare individuals with type 1 diabetes, type 2 diabetes and no diabetes. Type 2 diabetes patients served as a disease comparison group for the type 1 diabetes patients. Similar V gene usage was observed when approximately 21-cycle and roughly 25-cycle amplification were compared, suggesting similar primer efficiencies and random PCR bias. TCRbeta libraries were sequenced paired-end on Illumina HiSeq 2000 or MiSeq instruments.

Study-wide findings and limitations: Type 2 diabetes patients had few highly-expanded CD4+ clones, median one, accounting for a median approximately 3.7% of reads. Type 2 diabetes and control samples had highly correlated V and J gene usage patterns, with the correlation between samples averaging roughly 0.97. The study groups were not matched for age and gender, which could bias interpretation. High diversity was shown by type 2 diabetes repertoires, and the diversity was significantly greater than that of type 1 diabetes repertoires in both CD4+ and CD8+ T cells. Because only a limited number of T2D and control samples were sequenced, some T1D-only HECs might also appear in more T2D or control samples.

All diabetic patients met standard classification criteria for type 1 or type 2 diabetes, with glucose and C-peptide assessed by WHO-recommended methods. Donors with other autoimmune diseases or infections within the previous four weeks were excluded from participation. From each participant, approximately 10 milliliters of peripheral blood were collected. PBMCs were isolated with LymphoPrep density separation. The sequencer was an Illumina MiSeq. Genomic DNA from sorted T cell subsets was used as template for TCRbeta CDR3 amplification. The TCRbeta CDR3 region was amplified by multiplex PCR using 30 forward and 13 reverse primers. PCR products were purified with AMPure XP beads, then indices and adaptors were added in a second approximately 26-cycle PCR. Before sequencing, the libraries were purified from gel with the QIAquick Gel Extraction Kit. The study's own analysis went as follows. FLASH was used to merge the paired-end reads, and IgBLAST was used to align the reads to IMGT V, D and J germline references. Reads with below 70% alignment identity to germline references were discarded, leaving around 12 million reads study-wide. CDR3 boundaries, reading frame and productivity were assigned according to IMGT definitions. Highly-expanded clones were defined as clones making up 1% or more of reads, and normalized Shannon entropy was used to measure diversity. Unpaired two-tailed t-tests were used to test for differences in Shannon entropy between groups. The public reads were run again by TCRdb, first through fastp at Q25 and then through MiXCR, and only productive beta chains were kept. Every entry covers one CDR3 protein and lists the most common genes and DNA from its rows. These V and J calls derive from TCRdb rather than the authors' analysis. The sample table contains 250,000 or so distinct CDR3 sequences; only one count was recorded for approximately 45% of them. The leading ten clones occupy about 13% of the sample.

Based on the germline V gene (reference sequence), the CDR1 and CDR2 sequences are SGHNT and YYREEE. Inclusive of the bounding cysteine and phenylalanine, the CDR3 is 16 residues long. The DNA shown is the 48-base CDR3, in frame from base 1. This clonotype originated in a young man with type 2 diabetes. The sequencing input was peripheral blood mononuclear cells (PBMCs). The sequence is built from TRBV5-4 and TRBJ2-5; the D element could tentatively be TRBD1 or TRBD2, as 5 bases agree for each. With the DNA end fitting TRBJ2-1 better, the J assignment may be wrong. The DNA reads as follows: TGTGCCAGCAGCCCTTCTCCCTCAGGGAGCCTCAATGAGCAGTTCTTC. Its coded protein is CASSPSPSGSLNEQFF.